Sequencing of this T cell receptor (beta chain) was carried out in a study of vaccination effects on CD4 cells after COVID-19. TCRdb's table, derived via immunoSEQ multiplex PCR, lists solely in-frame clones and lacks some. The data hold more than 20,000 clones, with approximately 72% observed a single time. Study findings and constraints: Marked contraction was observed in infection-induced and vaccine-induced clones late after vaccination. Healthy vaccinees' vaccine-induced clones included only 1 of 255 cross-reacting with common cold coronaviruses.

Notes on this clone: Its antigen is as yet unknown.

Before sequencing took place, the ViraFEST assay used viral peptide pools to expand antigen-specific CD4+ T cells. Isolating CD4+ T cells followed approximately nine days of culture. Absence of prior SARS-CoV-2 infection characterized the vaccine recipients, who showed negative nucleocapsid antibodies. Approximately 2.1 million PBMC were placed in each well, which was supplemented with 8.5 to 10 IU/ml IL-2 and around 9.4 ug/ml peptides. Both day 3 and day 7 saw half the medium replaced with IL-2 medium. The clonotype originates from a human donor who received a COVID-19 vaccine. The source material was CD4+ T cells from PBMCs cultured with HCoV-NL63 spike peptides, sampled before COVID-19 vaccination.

This chain's CDR3 is CASSQDSTWNTEAFF. CDR3 sequence (DNA): TGTGCCAGCAGCCAAGATTCTACTTGGAACACTGAAGCTTTCTTT. The chain links TRBV4-2 to TRBJ1-1; D uncertain. CDR1 is LGHNA and CDR2 is YNFKEQ in the germline V gene. This CDR3 region has 15 residues. V was clipped by 0 bases and J by 1 base, with 9 bases between them.